These 21 T cell receptor beta chains were all obtained from the same sample, sequenced in a study of blood T cell repertoires in COVID-19. The method was immunoSEQ multiplex PCR; TCRdb's version includes in-frame clones alone and lacks a portion of them. The sample carries 170,000 or so clones, roughly 87% recorded once. The specimen sequenced was PBMCs or T cells enriched from blood (not recorded which). The receptor source for this set is a woman in her forties or fifties who had recovered from COVID-19.

The genes are TRBV3-1 (or the pseudogene TRBV3-2) and TRBJ2-2, with 7 bases that match TRBD1. Looked up from germline, CDR1 is LGHDT and CDR2 is YNNKEL (reference sequence). This CDR3 spans 14 amino acids. Germline trimming cut 6 bases from V and 5 bases from J; bases unmatched to any gene: 6. CDR3 in amino acids: CASRDRIFTGELFF. The CDR3 bases are TGTGCCAGCAGGGACAGGATCTTTACCGGGGAGCTGTTTTTT.

The rearrangement links TRBV19 to TRBJ1-1; D is uncertain. The ends were cut back, 7 bases at V and 1 base at J, with 10 bases in the middle. Germline CDR1 is LNHDA and CDR2 is SQIVND (reference sequence). The CDR3 is 13 amino acids. This CDR3 is CASNQRGNTEAFF. The DNA for the CDR3 is TGTGCCAGTAACCAGCGAGGGAACACTGAAGCTTTCTTT.

The chain carries TRBV30 and TRBJ2-2; 8 bases fit TRBD2. V gave up 4 bases and J gave up 7 bases; unmatched junction bases: 14. CDR3 size: 16 residues. Germline V gene sequence: CDR1 GTSNPN, CDR2 SVGIG (reference sequence). The CDR3 sequence: CAWNQLRGLAGGELFF. CDR3 nucleotides: TGTGCCTGGAACCAACTCAGGGGCCTAGCGGGCGGGGAGCTGTTTTTT.

The table lists this clone with a few counts. The V gene is TRBV7-9, the J gene TRBJ2-1; D gene ambiguous. This CDR3 spans 14 amino acids. V lost 5 bases and J 8 bases, leaving 16 bases between the germline ends. CDR1 SEHNR and CDR2 FQNEAQ come from the germline V gene (reference sequence). CDR3 region: CASSLTNPGDEQFF. For the CDR3, the DNA is TGTGCCAGCAGCCTTACCAATCCCGGAGATGAGCAGTTCTTC.

This clone was found a few times. The chain uses TRBV12-5 and TRBJ1-5; D not certain. Deletions cut 5 bases from V and 3 bases from J, with 11 bases between. Germline CDR1 and CDR2: LGHNT and FRNRAP. The CDR3 has 14 residues. The DNA for the CDR3 is TGTGCTAGTGGTCCTGACGGGAACAATCAGCCCCAGCATTTT. Amino acid sequence: CASGPDGNNQPQHF.

The chain recombines TRBV6-2 or TRBV6-3 with TRBJ2-7, with D perhaps TRBD2 (7 bases). This CDR3 is built from 16 residues. The V gene's germline CDR1 is MNHEY and CDR2 SVGEGT. The V gene lost 4 bases and the J gene lost 2 bases, with 18 bases spanning the gap. The CDR3 DNA is TGTGCCAGCAGTTCCACCGCAGGGGACTATGCCTACGAGCAGTACTTC. Its translation is CASSSTAGDYAYEQYF.

The chain carries TRBV19 and TRBJ1-5; 7 nucleotides align to TRBD1. The length of the CDR3 is 17 residues. Per the germline V gene, CDR1 is LNHDA and CDR2 is SQIVND (reference sequence). After removal of 4 bases from V and 2 bases from J, the junction contained 11 bases not matched to a gene. The CDR3 bases are TGTGCCAGTAGTAGGGGCGACAGGGTAGGCGGCAATCAGCCCCAGCATTTT. It translates to CASSRGDRVGGNQPQHF.

Comments on this clone: At one of its ends the junction is not consistent with the germline gene, which may arise from a read error. J is TRBJ2-2 and V is TRBV4-1; no firm D call. Germline V gives CDR1 MGHRA, CDR2 YSYEKL. This CDR3 has 13 residues. CDR3 nucleotides: TGCGCCAGCAGCCAAGTGAACTCCGGGGAGCTGTTTTTT. Amino acids: CASSQVNSGELFF.

The chain has TRBV5-1 and TRBJ1-3; D is uncertain. V shed 0 bases and J shed 4 bases, with 11 bases lying between them. Per the germline V gene, CDR1 is SGHRS and CDR2 is YFSETQ. The CDR3 has 15 residues. CDR3 nucleotide sequence: TGCGCCAGCAGCTTGGGAGGGCTCGGCGGAAACACCATATATTTT. The encoded protein is CASSLGGLGGNTIYF.

The chain links TRBV5-6 to TRBJ1-1; D unresolved. Per germline, CDR1 SGHDT and CDR2 YYEEEE. This CDR3 has 15 amino acids. Trimming took off 0 bases at V and 4 bases at J, with 13 bases between the two ends. CDR3 DNA sequence: TGTGCCAGCAGCTTGGATCCGGGGAGGGTCACTGAAGCTTTCTTT. Its protein is CASSLDPGRVTEAFF.

To note about this clone: Other DNA sequences in this specimen translate into the identical CDR3. This sequence joins TRBV2 and TRBJ1-2; no reliable D call. Deletions cut 3 bases from V and 8 bases from J, with 10 bases between. CDR1 is SNHLY, CDR2 FYNNEI, per germline. CDR3 length: 12 residues. CDR3 coding DNA: TGTGCCAGCAGTGAGGCGGGTGGGGGCTACACCTTC. Its protein product is CASSEAGGGYTF.

This clone was found a few times. The J gene is TRBJ1-1, the V gene TRBV5-1; no reliable D call. This CDR3 spans 13 amino acids. Looked up from germline, CDR1 is SGHRS and CDR2 is YFSETQ. Trimming shortened V by 9 bases and J by 4 bases, and 16 bases separated the two germline ends. DNA for the CDR3: TGCGCCACCAAGTATCAGGTGGGCACTGAAGCTTTCTTT. Protein: CATKYQVGTEAFF.

J is TRBJ2-1 and V is TRBV29-1; 12 bases are shared with TRBD2. Per the germline V gene, CDR1 is SQVTM and CDR2 is ANQGSEA. Trimming removed 3 bases from V and 6 bases from J; junction bases left unmatched: 18. The CDR3 is made up of 19 amino acids. The CDR3 DNA is TGCAGCGTTGATGTTAGGACTAGCGGGATTTATCAGGGCCGCAATGAGCAGTTCTTC. This translates into CSVDVRTSGIYQGRNEQFF.

CDR3 sequence: CASSDSGHNQPQHF. The CDR3 DNA sequence: TGTGCCAGCAGTGATTCGGGACACAATCAGCCCCAGCATTTT. This chain uses TRBV2 with TRBJ1-5; TRBD1 might be the D (6 bases). Trimming took 3 bases from V and 3 from J, leaving 9 bases between them. The CDR3 is made up of 14 amino acids. The germline V gene has CDR1 SNHLY and CDR2 FYNNEI.

The gene calls are TRBV28 and TRBJ2-1, with 10 bases aligning to TRBD2. The CDR3 contains 14 residues. After removal of 7 bases from V and 8 bases from J, the junction contained 8 bases not matched to a gene. Per germline, CDR1 MDHEN and CDR2 SYDVKM. CDR3 loop: CASTYWTSGDEQFF. CDR3 DNA: TGTGCCAGCACCTATTGGACTAGCGGCGATGAGCAGTTCTTC.

The chain recombines TRBV4-1 with TRBJ2-1; 12 nucleotides align to TRBD2. The CDR3 consists of 16 residues. In germline, CDR1 is MGHRA, CDR2 YSYEKL. J was trimmed by 9 bases and V by 1 base; bases with no gene match: 7. The CDR3: CASSQVGLAGKGEQFF. Written as DNA, the CDR3 is TGCGCCAGCAGCCAAGTCGGACTAGCGGGAAAAGGTGAGCAGTTCTTC.

The rearrangement joins TRBV5-1 to TRBJ2-2; 13 positions agree with TRBD2. There are 17 residues in the CDR3. Germline V CDR1 and CDR2: SGHRS, YFSETQ. The junction had 8 bases not matched to a gene; V was cut back by 1 base and J by 8 bases. Here the CDR3 reads CASSLYRTSGRLGELFF. The CDR3 coding sequence is TGCGCCAGCAGCTTGTATCGGACTAGCGGGAGATTGGGGGAGCTGTTTTTT.

The chain is built from TRBV27 and TRBJ1-2, with D hard to call. The V end was cut by 5 bases, the J end by 5 bases, with 12 bases between. Germline V lookup: CDR1 MNHEY, CDR2 SMNVEV (reference sequence). The CDR3 extends over 13 amino acids. CDR3 loop: CASSPRGSYGYTF. For the CDR3, the DNA is TGTGCCAGCAGTCCTCGGGGATCGTATGGCTACACCTTC.

The genes are TRBV29-1 and TRBJ2-5; tentative D call: TRBD1 (6 bases). This CDR3 is 11 amino acids long. Germline V gene lookup returns CDR1 SQVTM and CDR2 ANQGSEA. Trimming left V 7 bases short and J 5 bases short, with 11 bases between. The CDR3 spells CSGAQGETQYF. Here the CDR3 DNA reads TGCAGCGGTGCCCAGGGGGAGACCCAGTACTTC.

The chain combines TRBV2 with TRBJ2-2, with 8 nucleotides matching TRBD1. CDR3 length equals 14 residues. Germline lookup yields CDR1 SNHLY and CDR2 FYNNEI. The J segment lost 1 base and the V segment lost 8 bases, leaving 3 bases of the junction unmatched. CDR3 residues: CASWDRLNTGELFF. The CDR3, as DNA: TGTGCCAGCTGGGACAGGCTGAACACCGGGGAGCTGTTTTTT.

This sequence joins TRBV3-1 (or the pseudogene TRBV3-2) and TRBJ2-7; 10 bases align to TRBD2. Germline CDR1 and CDR2: LGHDT and YNNKEL (reference sequence). This CDR3 spans 15 amino acids. V was pared by 5 bases and J by 7 bases, with 11 bases of the junction left unmatched. The CDR3 sequence: CASSESGRARGEQYF. In nucleotides, the CDR3 is TGTGCCAGCAGCGAAAGCGGGAGGGCCCGTGGTGAGCAGTACTTC.